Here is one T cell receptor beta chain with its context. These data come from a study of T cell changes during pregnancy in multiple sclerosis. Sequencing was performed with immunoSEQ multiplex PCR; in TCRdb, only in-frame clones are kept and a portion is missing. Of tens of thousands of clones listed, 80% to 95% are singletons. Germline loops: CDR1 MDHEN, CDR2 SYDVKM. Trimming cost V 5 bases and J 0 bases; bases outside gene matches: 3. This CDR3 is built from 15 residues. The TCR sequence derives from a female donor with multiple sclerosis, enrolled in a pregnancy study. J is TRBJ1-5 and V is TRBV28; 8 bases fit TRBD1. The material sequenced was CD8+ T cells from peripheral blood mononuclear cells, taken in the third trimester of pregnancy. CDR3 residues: CASSGQGYSNQPQHF. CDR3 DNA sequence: TGTGCCAGCAGTGGACAGGGTTATAGCAATCAGCCCCAGCATTTT.